This is a list of T cell receptor beta chains from one sample in a study of T-cell memory formation after mild COVID-19. Using its own MiXCR run on the 5' RACE reads, TCRdb lists one record per CDR3 protein. The profile shows roughly 250,000 distinct CDR3 sequences, over 15% of them singletons. Sequencing input: PBMCs or a T cell subset sorted from them (not recorded which). These receptors originate from a man aged 18 to 30 who had mild COVID-19 (a few samples of this study predate the infection). Cell type and time point are not known. Both conserved end residues are part of each CDR3. A D gene is named only where the DNA matches it firmly. A row's size may be missing; if present it is once, few, many or a size class.

V gene	J gene	clone size	D gene	CDR3 DNA	CDR3 protein
TRBV3-1	TRBJ1-3	few	NA	TGTGCCAGCAGCCAAGATGCGTGGGGCACAAACACCATATATTTT	CASSQDAWGTNTIYF
TRBV12-3/TRBV12-4	TRBJ1-1	NA	NA	TGTGCCAGCAGTTTTAGTCCGTGGACTGAAGCTTTCTTT	CASSFSPWTEAFF
TRBV9	TRBJ2-5	many	NA	TGTGCCAGCAGCGTAGGTGTAGGCCGAGAGACCCAGTACTTC	CASSVGVGRETQYF
TRBV9	TRBJ1-2	few	NA	TGTGCCAGCAGCGTAGCGGAGGGTTTCTACACCTTC	CASSVAEGFYTF
TRBV7-2	TRBJ1-1	few	NA	TGTGCCAGCAGCCCCCCTCAGGCACCTGAAGCTTTCTTT	CASSPPQAPEAFF
TRBV29-1	TRBJ2-7	NA	TRBD1	TGCAGCGTGACAGGGGATGTGCCCTACGAGCAGTACTTC	CSVTGDVPYEQYF
TRBV6-1	TRBJ1-2	many	NA	TGTGCCAGCAGTATTCTGACAGGCAACTATGGCTACACCTTC	CASSILTGNYGYTF
TRBV4-3	TRBJ2-2	NA	TRBD2	TGCGCCAGCAGCCAATTAGCGGGGGGAACGGGCGGGGAGCTGTTTTTT	CASSQLAGGTGGELFF
TRBV12-3/TRBV12-4	TRBJ2-3	NA	TRBD2	TGTGCCAGCAGCTACCAAAGCGGGGTTCCAGATACGCAGTATTTT	CASSYQSGVPDTQYF
TRBV5-1	TRBJ1-6	few	NA	TGCGCCAGCAGCTTTGAGGGTGGGGCGGATTCACCCCTCCACTTT	CASSFEGGADSPLHF
TRBV10-3	TRBJ2-2	few	NA	TGTGCCATCACCGAATCGGGCGGGGAGCTGTTTTTT	CAITESGGELFF
TRBV3-1	TRBJ2-1	many	NA	TGTGCCAGCAGCCGGACGTCCGCCAATGAGCAGTTCTTC	CASSRTSANEQFF
TRBV12-3/TRBV12-4	TRBJ1-4	NA	NA	TGTGCCAGCAGCCCAGGGCTATCTAATGAAAAACTGTTTTTT	CASSPGLSNEKLFF
TRBV5-1	TRBJ2-7	many	NA	TGCGCCAGCAGCTTGGCCCACGAGCAGTACTTC	CASSLAHEQYF
TRBV15	TRBJ1-5	NA	NA	TGTGCCACCAGCCGCGACGGCGAGCCCCAGCATTTT	CATSRDGEPQHF
TRBV7-2	TRBJ1-2	NA	TRBD1	TGTGCCAGCAGCTTAGCCCTGACAGGGCGGGACTATGGCTACACCTTC	CASSLALTGRDYGYTF
TRBV7-8	TRBJ2-7	NA	NA	TGTGCCAGCAGCGACGGGGGGCGGATCGAGCAGTACTTC	CASSDGGRIEQYF
TRBV5-4	TRBJ1-6	NA	NA	TGTGCCAGCAGCCTCGTTGCCGGGTCTTCGAGCTCCTATAATTCACCCCTCCACTTT	CASSLVAGSSSSYNSPLHF
TRBV28	TRBJ1-5	few	NA	TGTGCCAGCAGTTCGTCGGGACAAACGTGTCATTTT	CASSSSGQTCHF
TRBV9	TRBJ2-3	many	NA	TGTGCCAGCAGCGCGACTAGCACAGATACGCAGTATTTT	CASSATSTDTQYF
TRBV5-1	TRBJ2-1	NA	NA	TGCGCCAGCAGCTTGAGGAAGGTAACCTACAATGAGCAGTTCTTC	CASSLRKVTYNEQFF
TRBV7-2	TRBJ1-5	NA	NA	TGTGCCAGCAGCCTTCGGTCCCCCCCCGATCAGCCCCAGCATTTT	CASSLRSPPDQPQHF
TRBV6-5	TRBJ1-1	few	NA	TGTGCCAGCAGTTTGGGGCCAGGGGTCTCAATGAACACTGAAGCTTTCTTT	CASSLGPGVSMNTEAFF
TRBV9	TRBJ2-3	many	NA	TGTGCCAGCAGCGTACGACCCTCGGGCGGGCAGTATTTT	CASSVRPSGGQYF
TRBV7-9	TRBJ2-1	NA	NA	TGTGCCAGCAGCTTAGCGATACAACCCAGGGTTCGAAATGAGCAGTTCTTC	CASSLAIQPRVRNEQFF
TRBV7-9	TRBJ2-7	few	NA	TGTGCCAGCAGCTTACTCCGGGACGCAGACTTC	CASSLLRDADF
TRBV24-1	TRBJ1-1	NA	TRBD1	TGTGCCACCAGTGATTCGACGACAGGGGGTATTGAAGCTTTCTTT	CATSDSTTGGIEAFF
TRBV11-1	TRBJ2-3	few	NA	TGTGCCAGCAGACGGACGATCACAGATACGCAGTATTTT	CASRRTITDTQYF
TRBV29-1	TRBJ2-7	many	NA	TGCAGCGTTGAAGGTCAGGGTTCAGGAAGTTACGAGCAGTACTTC	CSVEGQGSGSYEQYF
TRBV9	TRBJ2-5	few	NA	TGTGCCAGCAGCGTAGGCGGGGCAGAGACCCAGTACTTC	CASSVGGAETQYF
TRBV27	TRBJ1-5	NA	NA	TGTGCCAGCAGTTTAGTTTCGGGGGTAGGTAATCAGCCCCAGCATTTT	CASSLVSGVGNQPQHF
TRBV15	TRBJ2-7	NA	NA	TGTGCCACCAGCAGAGAAAGGGGCCGCGCCCGGCAGTACTTC	CATSRERGRARQYF
TRBV20-1	TRBJ1-3	NA	NA	TGCAGTGCTAGGGGGTCTGGAAACACCATATATTTT	CSARGSGNTIYF
TRBV6-5	TRBJ2-1	few	NA	TGTGCCAGCACCCAGGCAGGGATAGAGTTCTTC	CASTQAGIEFF
TRBV2	TRBJ2-5	few	NA	TGTGCCAGCATAGGTTTGACCCCCGGGGAGACCCAGTACTTC	CASIGLTPGETQYF
TRBV7-9	TRBJ1-6	few	NA	TGTGCCAGCAGCTTAAGATTGGCGAATTCACCCCTCCACTTT	CASSLRLANSPLHF
TRBV29-1	TRBJ2-1	few	NA	TGCAGCGTTGAAGCTGGTGGCGGGCGGGATGAGCAGTTCTTC	CSVEAGGGRDEQFF
TRBV6-5	TRBJ2-1	NA	NA	TGTGCCAGCAGTTACTCTGAGACTTTCAATGAGCAGTTCTTC	CASSYSETFNEQFF
TRBV11-2	TRBJ1-1	NA	NA	TGTGCCAGCAGCTTACAGGTCATGAACACTGAAGCTTTCTTT	CASSLQVMNTEAFF
TRBV11-1	TRBJ1-1	NA	NA	TGTGCCAGCAGCTTAGGGGCGGGGCGAGACACTGAAGCTTTCTTT	CASSLGAGRDTEAFF
TRBV6-5	TRBJ1-6	NA	NA	TGTGCCAGCAGGAGCCCGGGGACGCTTCGAGTCGCCCTCCACTTT	CASRSPGTLRVALHF
TRBV20-1	TRBJ2-6	few	NA	TGCAGTGCTCGTGGCGGTGGGACCCCTGGGGCCAACGTCCTGACTTTC	CSARGGGTPGANVLTF
TRBV5-5	TRBJ2-5	NA	NA	TGTGCCAGCAGCTTCAGTATACCGCAAGAGACCCAGTACTTC	CASSFSIPQETQYF
TRBV6-5	TRBJ2-1	NA	TRBD2	TGTGCCAGCAGTTACTCCCCTAGCGGGGGGGCGAATGAGCAGTTCTTC	CASSYSPSGGANEQFF
TRBV6-5	TRBJ2-3	NA	TRBD2	TGTGCCAGCAGCCGGGGACTAGCGGTCACAGATACGCAGTATTTT	CASSRGLAVTDTQYF
TRBV2	TRBJ1-6	NA	TRBD1	TGTGCCAGCAGTGAACGTTTTGGGACAGCCCTAGGACCCCTCCACTTT	CASSERFGTALGPLHF